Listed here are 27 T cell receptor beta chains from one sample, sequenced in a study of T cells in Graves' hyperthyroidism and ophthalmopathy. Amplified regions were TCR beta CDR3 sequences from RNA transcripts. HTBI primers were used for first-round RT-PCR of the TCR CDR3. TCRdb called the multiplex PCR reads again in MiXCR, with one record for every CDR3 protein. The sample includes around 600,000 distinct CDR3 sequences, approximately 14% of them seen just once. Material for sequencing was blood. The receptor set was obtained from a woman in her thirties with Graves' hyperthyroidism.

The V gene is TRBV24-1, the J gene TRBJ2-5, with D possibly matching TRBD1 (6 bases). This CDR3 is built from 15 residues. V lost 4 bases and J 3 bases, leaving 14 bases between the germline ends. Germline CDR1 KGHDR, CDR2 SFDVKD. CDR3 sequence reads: CATSDPGAGEETQYF. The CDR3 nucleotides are TGTGCCACCAGTGACCCTGGGGCAGGGGAAGAGACCCAGTACTTC.

The CDR3 nucleotides read TGCAGTGCGAGGAGAGGTGTTAACGTCCTGACTTTC. It yields the protein CSARRGVNVLTF. The chain couples TRBV20-1 to TRBJ2-6; D gene unclear. V gave up 6 bases and J gave up 10 bases, with 13 bases separating them. The germline V gene encodes CDR1 DFQATT and CDR2 SNEGSKA (reference sequence). The CDR3 has 12 amino acids.

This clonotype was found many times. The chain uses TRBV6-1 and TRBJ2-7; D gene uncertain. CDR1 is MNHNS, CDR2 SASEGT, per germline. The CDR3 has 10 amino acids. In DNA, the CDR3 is TGTGCTTCCGAGAGCTACGAGCAGTACTTC. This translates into CASESYEQYF.

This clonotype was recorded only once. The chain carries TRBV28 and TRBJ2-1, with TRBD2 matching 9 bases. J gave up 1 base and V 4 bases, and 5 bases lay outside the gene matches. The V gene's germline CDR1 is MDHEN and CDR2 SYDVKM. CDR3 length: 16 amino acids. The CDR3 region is CASSSSSGSSYNEQFF. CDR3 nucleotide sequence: TGTGCCAGCAGTTCCAGTAGCGGGAGTTCCTACAATGAGCAGTTCTTC.

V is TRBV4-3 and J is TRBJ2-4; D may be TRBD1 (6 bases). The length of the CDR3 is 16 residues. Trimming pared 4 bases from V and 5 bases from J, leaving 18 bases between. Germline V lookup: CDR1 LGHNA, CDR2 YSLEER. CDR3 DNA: TGCGCCAGCAGCCGTTACCGGACAGACCCCCAAAACATTCAGTACTTC. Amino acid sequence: CASSRYRTDPQNIQYF.

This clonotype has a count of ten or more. The CDR3 spells CASGLVNRNRLNTEAFF. DNA of the CDR3: TGTGCTAGTGGTTTGGTAAATCGAAACAGGTTGAACACTGAAGCTTTCTTT. This chain links TRBV12-5 with TRBJ1-1, with D perhaps TRBD1 (5 bases). Germline values: CDR1 LGHNT, CDR2 FRNRAP. There are 17 residues in the CDR3. The V gene lost 0 bases and the J gene lost 0 bases, with 14 bases spanning the gap.

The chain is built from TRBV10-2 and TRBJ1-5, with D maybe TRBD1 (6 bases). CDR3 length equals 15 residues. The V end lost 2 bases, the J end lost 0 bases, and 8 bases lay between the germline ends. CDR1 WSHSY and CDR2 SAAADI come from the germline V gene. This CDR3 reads CASSEGGRSNQPQHF. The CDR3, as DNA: TGCGCCAGCAGTGAGGGGGGGCGTAGCAATCAGCCCCAGCATTTT.

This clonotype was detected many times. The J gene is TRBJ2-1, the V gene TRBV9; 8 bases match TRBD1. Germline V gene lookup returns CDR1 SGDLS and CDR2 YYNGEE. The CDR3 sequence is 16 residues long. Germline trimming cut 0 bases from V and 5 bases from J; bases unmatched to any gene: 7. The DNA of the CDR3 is TGTGCCAGCAGCGTAGCTTTAGGACAGGGTGACAATGAGCAGTTCTTC. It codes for CASSVALGQGDNEQFF.

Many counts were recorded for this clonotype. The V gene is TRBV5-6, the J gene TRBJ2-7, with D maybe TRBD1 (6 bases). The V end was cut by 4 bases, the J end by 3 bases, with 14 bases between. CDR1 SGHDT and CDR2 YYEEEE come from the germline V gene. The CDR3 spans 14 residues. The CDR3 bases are TGTGCCAGCAGCGTGGGACAAAGACTCTACGAGCAGTACTTC. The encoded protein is CASSVGQRLYEQYF.

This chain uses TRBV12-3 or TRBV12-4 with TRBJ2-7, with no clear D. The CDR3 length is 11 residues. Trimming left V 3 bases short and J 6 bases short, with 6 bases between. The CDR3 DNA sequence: TGTGCCAGCAGTTTCGATAGCGAGCAGTACTTC. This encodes CASSFDSEQYF.

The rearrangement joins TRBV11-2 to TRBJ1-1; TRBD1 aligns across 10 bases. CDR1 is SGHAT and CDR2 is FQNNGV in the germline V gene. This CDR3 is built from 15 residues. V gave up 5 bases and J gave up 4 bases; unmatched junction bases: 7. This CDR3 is CASSPGQGGVTEAFF. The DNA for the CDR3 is TGTGCCAGCAGCCCAGGACAGGGGGGGGTCACTGAAGCTTTCTTT.

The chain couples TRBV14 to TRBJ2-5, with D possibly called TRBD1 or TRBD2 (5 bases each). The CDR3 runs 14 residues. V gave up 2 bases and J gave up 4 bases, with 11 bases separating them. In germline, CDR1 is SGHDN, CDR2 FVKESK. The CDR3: CASSQNRGRETQYF. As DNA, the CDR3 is TGTGCCAGCAGCCAAAACCGGGGACGAGAGACCCAGTACTTC.

In DNA form, the CDR3 reads TGCGCCAGCAGCCAAGATACGGGAGAGACAGATACGCAGTATTTT. It codes for CASSQDTGETDTQYF. The chain employs TRBV4-3 and TRBJ2-3; possibly TRBD2 for D (6 bases). CDR3 length: 15 residues. Germline CDR1 LGHNA, CDR2 YSLEER. V was cut by 0 bases and J by 3 bases, with 10 bases left in between.

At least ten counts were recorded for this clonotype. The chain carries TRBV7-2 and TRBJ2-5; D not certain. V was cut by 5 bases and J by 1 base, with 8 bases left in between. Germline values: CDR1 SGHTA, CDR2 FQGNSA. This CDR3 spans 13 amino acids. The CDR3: CASSLTPQETQYF. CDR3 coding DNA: TGTGCCAGCAGCCTGACTCCCCAAGAGACCCAGTACTTC.

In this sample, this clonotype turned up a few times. The CDR3 protein is CASIGTLYNEQFF. The CDR3 region has the DNA TGTGCCAGCATCGGGACACTTTACAATGAGCAGTTCTTC. The gene calls are TRBV27 and TRBJ2-1, with a weak D call TRBD1 (6 bases). CDR1 is MNHEY, CDR2 SMNVEV, per germline (reference sequence). V lost 7 bases to trimming and J lost 4 bases, with 11 bases between them. CDR3 length: 13 amino acids.

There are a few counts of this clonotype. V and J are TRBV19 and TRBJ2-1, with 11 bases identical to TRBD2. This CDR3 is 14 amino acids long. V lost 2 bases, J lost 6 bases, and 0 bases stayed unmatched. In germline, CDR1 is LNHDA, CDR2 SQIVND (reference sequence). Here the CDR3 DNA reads TGTGCCAGTAGTATAACTAGCGGGAGCAATGAGCAGTTCTTC. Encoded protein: CASSITSGSNEQFF.

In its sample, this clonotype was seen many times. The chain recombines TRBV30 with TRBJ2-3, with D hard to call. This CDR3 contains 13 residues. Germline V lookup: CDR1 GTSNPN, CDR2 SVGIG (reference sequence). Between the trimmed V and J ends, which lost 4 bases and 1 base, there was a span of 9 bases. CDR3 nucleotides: TGTGCCTGGATAACGCACGGCACAGATACGCAGTATTTT. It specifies CAWITHGTDTQYF.

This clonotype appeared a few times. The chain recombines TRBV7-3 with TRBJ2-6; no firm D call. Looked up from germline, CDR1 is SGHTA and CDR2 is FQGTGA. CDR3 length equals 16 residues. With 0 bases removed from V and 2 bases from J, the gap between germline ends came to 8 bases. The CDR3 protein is CASSLTSGAGANVLTF. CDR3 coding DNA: TGTGCCAGCAGCTTAACATCAGGAGCTGGGGCCAACGTCCTGACTTTC.

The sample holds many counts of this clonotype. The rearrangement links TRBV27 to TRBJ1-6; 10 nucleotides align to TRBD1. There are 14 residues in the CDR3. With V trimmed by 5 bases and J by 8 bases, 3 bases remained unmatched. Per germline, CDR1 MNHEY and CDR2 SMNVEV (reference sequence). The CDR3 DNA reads TGTGCCAGCAGTCCGGGGACAGGGGATTCACCCCTCCACTTT. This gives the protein CASSPGTGDSPLHF.

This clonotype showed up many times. Here the CDR3 DNA reads TGTGCCAGCAGCTTCCGGGACAGGGAATTAGGCAATGAGCAGTTCTTC. This gives the protein CASSFRDRELGNEQFF. The rearrangement links TRBV7-6 to TRBJ2-1, with 9 bases identical to TRBD1. The CDR3 has 16 residues. After removal of 3 bases from V and 6 bases from J, the junction contained 9 bases not matched to a gene. Germline V CDR1 and CDR2: SGHVS, FNYEAQ.

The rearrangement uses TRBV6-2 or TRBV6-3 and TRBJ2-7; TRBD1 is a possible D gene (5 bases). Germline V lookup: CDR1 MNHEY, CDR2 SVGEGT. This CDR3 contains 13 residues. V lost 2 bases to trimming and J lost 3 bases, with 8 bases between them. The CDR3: CASSYRGLYEQYF. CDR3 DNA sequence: TGTGCCAGCAGTTACAGGGGCCTCTACGAGCAGTACTTC.

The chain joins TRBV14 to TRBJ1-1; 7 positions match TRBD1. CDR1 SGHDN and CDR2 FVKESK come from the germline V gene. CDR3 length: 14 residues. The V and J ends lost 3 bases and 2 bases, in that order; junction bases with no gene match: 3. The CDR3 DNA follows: TGTGCCAGCAGCCAGTACAGGGGAAACACTGAAGCTTTCTTT. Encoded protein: CASSQYRGNTEAFF. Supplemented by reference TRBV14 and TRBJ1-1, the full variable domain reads EAGVTQFPSHSVIEKGQTVTLRCDPISGHDNLYWYRRVMGKEIKFLLHFVKESKQDESGMPNNRFLAERTGGTYSTLKVQPAELEDSGVYFCASSQYRGNTEAFFGQGTRLTVV.

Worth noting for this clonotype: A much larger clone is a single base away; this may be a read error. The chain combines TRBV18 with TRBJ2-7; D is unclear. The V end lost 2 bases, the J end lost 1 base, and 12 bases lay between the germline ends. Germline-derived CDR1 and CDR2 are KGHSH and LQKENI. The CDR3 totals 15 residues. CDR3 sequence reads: CASSPVNSPSYEQYF. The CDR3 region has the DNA TGTGCCAGCTCACCAGTAAACTCCCCTTCCTACGAGCAGTACTTC.

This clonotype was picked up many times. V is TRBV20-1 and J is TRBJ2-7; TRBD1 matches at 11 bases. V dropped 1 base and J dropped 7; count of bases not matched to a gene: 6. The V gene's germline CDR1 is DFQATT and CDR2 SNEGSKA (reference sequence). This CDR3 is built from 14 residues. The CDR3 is CSARAGTGGPEQYF. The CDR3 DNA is TGCAGTGCTAGAGCCGGGACAGGGGGACCTGAGCAGTACTTC.

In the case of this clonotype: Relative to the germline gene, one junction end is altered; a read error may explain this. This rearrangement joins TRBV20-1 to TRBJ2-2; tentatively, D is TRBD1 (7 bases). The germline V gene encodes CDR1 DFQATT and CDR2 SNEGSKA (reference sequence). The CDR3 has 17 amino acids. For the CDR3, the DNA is TGCAGTGCTAGAGCTCTAGACAGGGAGGCGGACACCGGGGAGCCGTTTTTT. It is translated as CSARALDREADTGEPFF.

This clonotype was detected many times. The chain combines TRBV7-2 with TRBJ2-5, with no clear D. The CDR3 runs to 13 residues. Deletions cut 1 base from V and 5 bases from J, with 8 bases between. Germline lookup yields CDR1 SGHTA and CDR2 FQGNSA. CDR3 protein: CASSLVDLETQYF. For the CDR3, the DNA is TGTGCCAGCAGCTTAGTCGATCTTGAGACCCAGTACTTC.

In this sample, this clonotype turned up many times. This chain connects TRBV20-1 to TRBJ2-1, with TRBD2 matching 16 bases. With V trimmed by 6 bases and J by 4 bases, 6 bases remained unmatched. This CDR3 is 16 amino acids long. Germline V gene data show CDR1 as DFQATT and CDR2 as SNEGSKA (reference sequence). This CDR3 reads CSAMGLAGGLYNEQFF. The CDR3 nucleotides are TGCAGTGCCATGGGACTAGCGGGAGGGTTGTACAATGAGCAGTTCTTC.